Detailed here is one T cell receptor beta chain. What it binds is not known. The data stem from a study of blood T cells in healthy people across ages. Study-wide results and limits: Long-lived donors carried more naive CD4+ cells and greater diversity than aged donors. With donor CMV status unknown, expanded clonotype changes were possibly confounded.

Then a second PCR, running roughly 7 to 11 cycles, was carried out with a sample-barcoded 5' primer and a J-beta primer mix. Each TCR beta cDNA got a 12-nucleotide random molecular identifier. Every sample gave at least 2.5 million paired-end reads containing CDR3. TCRdb re-derived calls from the 5' RACE reads in MiXCR, one entry per CDR3 protein. The sample lists fewer than 2,000,000 distinct CDR3 sequences; around 36% were seen once. The CDR3 runs 10 residues. Germline assignment: CDR1 MNHNS and CDR2 SASEGT. V was clipped by 9 bases and J by 7 bases, with 9 bases between them. The sample comprised blood. The genes are TRBV6-1 and TRBJ1-1; the D is unclear. The TCR sequence derives from a woman in her twenties or thirties in good health. CDR3 coding DNA: TGTGCCAGTAACGAGGGTGAAGCTTTCTTT. Translation gives CASNEGEAFF.